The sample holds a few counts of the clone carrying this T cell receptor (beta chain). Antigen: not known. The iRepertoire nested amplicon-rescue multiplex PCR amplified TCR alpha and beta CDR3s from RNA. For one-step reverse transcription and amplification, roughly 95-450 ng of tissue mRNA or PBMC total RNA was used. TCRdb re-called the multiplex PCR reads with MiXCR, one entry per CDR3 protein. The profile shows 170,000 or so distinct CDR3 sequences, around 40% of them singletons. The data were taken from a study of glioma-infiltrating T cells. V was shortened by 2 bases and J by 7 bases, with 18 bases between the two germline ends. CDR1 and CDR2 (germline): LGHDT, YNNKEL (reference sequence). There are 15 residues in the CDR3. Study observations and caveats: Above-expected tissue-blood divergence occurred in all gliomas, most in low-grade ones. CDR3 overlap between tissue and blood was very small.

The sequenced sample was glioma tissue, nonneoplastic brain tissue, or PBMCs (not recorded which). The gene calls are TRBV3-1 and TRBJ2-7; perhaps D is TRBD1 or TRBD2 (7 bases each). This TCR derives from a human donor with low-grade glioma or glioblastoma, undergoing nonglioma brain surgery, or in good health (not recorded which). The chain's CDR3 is CASSQKIGTAGEQYF. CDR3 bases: TGTGCCAGCAGCCAAAAGATTGGGACAGCGGGGGAGCAGTACTTC.